The 21 T cell receptor beta chains below were found in one sample sequenced in a study of shared clonotypes between healthy human individuals. Only CD45RO-negative cells positively selected for CCR7 counted as naive CD8 cells, so terminally differentiated effector memory CD45RA+ cells were excluded. Sequencing used immunoSEQ multiplex PCR; TCRdb keeps in-frame clones, though not all of them. The sample includes hundreds of thousands of clones, approximately 96% of them seen just once. The sequencing input was naive CD8+ T cells sorted from blood. The receptors derive from a woman under 40 in good health.

The CDR3 DNA is TGTGCCAGCAGCTTACAGGGGAATGGCTACACCTTC. This codes for CASSLQGNGYTF. The chain has TRBV5-4 and TRBJ1-2; 7 positions agree with TRBD1. V was clipped by 2 bases and J by 6 bases; unmatched bases: 1. Germline V gene lookup returns CDR1 SGHNT and CDR2 YYREEE (reference sequence). The CDR3 spans 12 residues.

This clone was counted between two and nine times. The V call is TRBV6-1, the J call TRBJ1-2; possible D gene TRBD1, 6 bases. The CDR3 runs to 12 residues. V lost 5 bases to trimming and J lost 5 bases, with 9 bases between them. Germline lookup yields CDR1 MNHNS and CDR2 SASEGT. CDR3 DNA sequence: TGTGCCAGCAGTCTGGGGGCATATGGCTACACCTTC. It translates to CASSLGAYGYTF.

The rearrangement uses TRBV5-6 and TRBJ2-7; D remains ambiguous. This CDR3 spans 15 amino acids. Trimming took off 0 bases at V and 6 bases at J, with 16 bases between the two ends. Germline lookup yields CDR1 SGHDT and CDR2 YYEEEE. The CDR3 reads CASSLGGGGTSEQYF. CDR3 nucleotides: TGTGCCAGCAGCTTGGGGGGTGGCGGAACCAGCGAGCAGTACTTC.

The chain uses TRBV19 and TRBJ1-5, with D possibly being TRBD1 (5 bases). In germline, CDR1 is LNHDA, CDR2 SQIVND (reference sequence). The CDR3 loop spans 15 amino acids. Deletions cut 8 bases from V and 3 bases from J, with 17 bases between. The CDR3 here is CASDHSDRYNQPQHF. CDR3 sequence (DNA): TGTGCCAGTGACCACTCCGACAGATACAATCAGCCCCAGCATTTT.

The J gene is TRBJ2-1, the V gene TRBV19, with TRBD2 matching 10 bases. The CDR3 has 14 residues. Trimming removed 3 bases from V and 10 bases from J; junction bases left unmatched: 6. CDR1 LNHDA and CDR2 SQIVND come from the germline V gene (reference sequence). CDR3 bases: TGTGCCAGTAGTATGAGTAGCGGGAGGTTAGAGCAGTTCTTC. It translates to CASSMSSGRLEQFF. Full variable domain (remainder filled in from reference TRBV19 and TRBJ2-1): DGGITQSPKYLFRKEGQNVTLSCEQNLNHDAMYWYRQDPGQGLRLIYYSQIVNDFQKGDIAEGYSVSREKKESFPLTVTSAQKNPTAFYLCASSMSSGRLEQFFGPGTRLTVL.

Regarding this clone: Other nucleotide sequences from this sample produce the same CDR3. This rearrangement joins TRBV7-9 to TRBJ2-7; unclear D gene. Germline CDR1 reads SEHNR; CDR2 reads FQNEAQ (reference sequence). Deletions cut 1 base from V and 0 bases from J, with 4 bases between. This CDR3 has 13 amino acids. The CDR3 bases are TGTGCCAGCAGCTTAGAGAGCTCCTACGAGCAGTACTTC. It yields the protein CASSLESSYEQYF.

The rearrangement joins TRBV14 to TRBJ1-2; tentative D call: TRBD1 (5 bases). The CDR3 contains 16 residues. Trimming shortened V by 4 bases and J by 4 bases, and 19 bases separated the two germline ends. From germline, CDR1 is SGHDN and CDR2 FVKESK. DNA for the CDR3: TGTGCCAGCAGCCCCGGGGAGGGGCGACCTCCCTATGGCTACACCTTC. This codes for CASSPGEGRPPYGYTF.

The chain couples TRBV4-2 to TRBJ1-5; TRBD1 might be the D (5 bases). Per germline, CDR1 LGHNA and CDR2 YNFKEQ. There are 16 residues in the CDR3. V dropped 1 base and J dropped 4 bases, with 14 bases sitting between them. CDR3 coding DNA: TGTGCCAGCAGCCAAGCAATGTGGGGGACGAATCAGCCCCAGCATTTT. It is translated as CASSQAMWGTNQPQHF.

The J gene is TRBJ1-2, the V gene TRBV5-6, with D perhaps TRBD1 (6 bases). V lost 4 bases, J lost 7 bases, and 17 bases lay in between. In germline, CDR1 is SGHDT, CDR2 YYEEEE. This CDR3 has 14 amino acids. This CDR3 is CASSPVGGRVGYTF. The CDR3 bases are TGTGCCAGCAGCCCCGTAGGGGGGCGGGTTGGCTACACCTTC. The variable domain in full, completed from reference TRBV5-6 and TRBJ1-2, reads DAGVTQSPTHLIKTRGQQVTLRCSPKSGHDTVSWYQQALGQGPQFIFQYYEEEERQRGNFPDRFSGHQFPNYSSELNVNALLLGDSALYLCASSPVGGRVGYTFGSGTRLTVV.

This chain uses TRBV5-4 with TRBJ1-2; D is possibly TRBD1 (6 bases). Germline values: CDR1 SGHNT, CDR2 YYREEE (reference sequence). Trimming took off 5 bases at V and 3 bases at J, with 11 bases between the two ends. The CDR3 spans 13 residues. Here the CDR3 DNA reads TGTGCCAGCAGGTTACAGGGTGACTATGGCTACACCTTC. It codes for CASRLQGDYGYTF.

As concerns this clone: Within the sample, other DNA sequences also encode this same CDR3. V usage is TRBV28 and J usage is TRBJ2-7; 11 bases fit TRBD2. The CDR3 has 14 residues. V trimming: 1 base; J trimming: 6 bases; junction bases outside the gene matches: 2. Germline CDR1 is MDHEN and CDR2 is SYDVKM. This CDR3 reads CASSLSGTSGEQYF. CDR3 in DNA: TGTGCCAGCAGTTTATCTGGGACTAGCGGCGAGCAGTACTTC.

This chain joins TRBV29-1 and TRBJ2-5, with a tentative D call TRBD2 (5 bases). The germline CDR1 and CDR2 sequences are SQVTM and ANQGSEA. The CDR3 has 18 residues. Trimming stripped 4 bases from V and 0 bases from J, with 24 bases between. The CDR3 DNA is TGCAGCGTTGTTTTCGTGGGAGCCACCACAAAGTACCAAGAGACCCAGTACTTC. As protein: CSVVFVGATTKYQETQYF.

The V call is TRBV28, the J call TRBJ2-7; possibly TRBD1 or TRBD2 for D (5 bases each). Germline CDR1 and CDR2: MDHEN and SYDVKM. This CDR3 comprises 14 residues. V gave up 3 bases and J gave up 3 bases, with 12 bases separating them. CDR3 sequence reads: CASSLAGTFYEQYF. As DNA, the CDR3 is TGTGCCAGCAGTTTGGCCGGGACGTTCTACGAGCAGTACTTC.

The CDR3 DNA is TGTGCCAGCAGACAGGGAGTCGAGCAGTATTTT. Its protein product is CASRQGVEQYF. The V and J genes are TRBV27 and TRBJ2-3, with TRBD1 as a possible D gene (6 bases). V was trimmed by 6 bases and J by 11 bases, leaving 12 bases between them. The CDR3 sequence is 11 residues long. Germline V lookup: CDR1 MNHEY, CDR2 SMNVEV (reference sequence).

This chain uses TRBV9 with TRBJ1-1, with D uncertain. V gave up 6 bases and J gave up 2 bases, with 14 bases separating them. The germline CDR1 and CDR2 sequences are SGDLS and YYNGEE. The CDR3 totals 14 residues. For the CDR3, the DNA is TGTGCCAGCAACGCGGGGTCGATTAACACTGAAGCTTTCTTT. Protein sequence: CASNAGSINTEAFF.

The chain recombines TRBV4-2 with TRBJ2-1; 7 bases agree with TRBD2. This CDR3 is built from 18 residues. The germline CDR1 and CDR2 sequences are LGHNA and YNFKEQ. J was trimmed by 2 bases and V by 0 bases; bases with no gene match: 10. The CDR3 region has the DNA TGTGCCAGCAGCCAAGATGGGGGGAGGGCCGTAACCTACAATGAGCAGTTCTTC. As protein: CASSQDGGRAVTYNEQFF.

The chain uses TRBV19 and TRBJ1-1; possibly TRBD1 for D (5 bases). The CDR3 is 13 residues long. V was pared by 5 bases and J by 4 bases, with 11 bases between. CDR1 is LNHDA, CDR2 SQIVND, per germline (reference sequence). CDR3 bases: TGTGCCAGTAGTCTAATCGGGGGCACTGAAGCTTTCTTT. This codes for CASSLIGGTEAFF.

This clone was detected once. The chain recombines TRBV5-4 with TRBJ2-7, with TRBD1 matching over 9 bases. The CDR3 consists of 16 residues. Trimming at V came to 1 base and at J to 3 bases, leaving 8 bases not matched to a gene. Germline assignment: CDR1 SGHNT and CDR2 YYREEE (reference sequence). CDR3 region: CASSLSQGQGDYEQYF. The CDR3 region has the DNA TGTGCCAGCAGCTTGTCTCAGGGACAGGGAGACTACGAGCAGTACTTC.

In the case of this clone: Within the sample, other DNA sequences also encode this same CDR3. V usage is TRBV27 and J usage is TRBJ2-1; unclear D gene. Trimming cost V 2 bases and J 0 bases, with 5 bases left between them. Per germline, CDR1 MNHEY and CDR2 SMNVEV (reference sequence). This CDR3 is built from 14 residues. The CDR3, as DNA: TGTGCCAGCAGTTTAGGAAGCTCCTACAATGAGCAGTTCTTC. Translation gives CASSLGSSYNEQFF.

This rearrangement joins TRBV13 to TRBJ1-6; no clear D gene. CDR3 length: 16 amino acids. Per germline, CDR1 PRHDT and CDR2 FYEKMQ (reference sequence). Trimming shortened V by 0 bases and J by 0 bases, and 6 bases separated the two germline ends. The CDR3 DNA sequence: TGTGCCAGCAGCTTAGGGAAGAGCTCCTATAATTCACCCCTCCACTTT. Translating it yields CASSLGKSSYNSPLHF. Complete variable domain (other parts from reference TRBV13 and TRBJ1-6): AAGVIQSPRHLIKEKRETATLKCYPIPRHDTVYWYQQGPGQDPQFLISFYEKMQSDKGSIPDRFSAQQFSDYHSELNMSSLELGDSALYFCASSLGKSSYNSPLHFGNGTRLTVT.

The count of this clone is one. The chain has TRBV6-5 and TRBJ2-4; 11 bases are a match to TRBD1. The CDR3 runs 13 residues. Trimming cost V 2 bases and J 9 bases; bases outside gene matches: 0. Looked up from germline, CDR1 is MNHEY and CDR2 is SVGAGI. CDR3 DNA: TGTGCCAGCAGTTACGGGACAGGGGGCATTCAGTACTTC. Its translation is CASSYGTGGIQYF.